The T cell receptor beta chain described here comes from a study of blood T cell repertoires in COVID-19. Study as a whole: The United States, Italy and Spain provided the acute and convalescent COVID-19 samples. In each case, the material was cDNA or gDNA derived from T cells, B-cell-depleted T cells, or PBMCs.

In the source study's methods: Estimation of nucleated cell counts was performed using reference gene primer amplification. Libraries were prepared by immunoSEQ multiplex PCR; TCRdb keeps only in-frame clonotypes and omits some of them. V, J and clone size reflect that table, while D and trimming were determined from the DNA. The table lists some 240,000 clones, 85% to 90% of them singletons, with 3.5% to 5% in the top ten. V trimming: 5 bases; J trimming: 10 bases; junction bases outside the gene matches: 8. Germline CDR1 MDHEN, CDR2 SYDVKM. The CDR3 runs to 15 residues. The V and J genes are TRBV28 and TRBJ1-6, with TRBD1 matching over 10 bases. Sequenced material: peripheral blood. This TCR derives from a middle-aged woman who had recovered from COVID-19. Here the CDR3 reads CASSHDRGLGSPLHF. Written as DNA, the CDR3 is TGTGCCAGCAGTCACGACAGGGGGCTAGGGTCACCCCTCCACTTT.